This T cell receptor beta chain was identified during a study of vaccination and CD4 T cells after COVID-19. In the study overall: SARS-CoV-2 PCR on nasal swabs had been positive for the convalescent patients; several were mild and one was severe. Stimulation of the cells used overlapping spike peptide pools from SARS-CoV-2 and from the common cold coronaviruses HCoV-NL63, HCoV-OC43 and HCoV-229E.

Germline lookup yields CDR1 SNHLY and CDR2 FYNNEI. The CDR3 length is 14 residues. The V gene lost 5 bases and the J gene lost 3 bases, with 11 bases spanning the gap. Treatment in this sample: roughly 10-day PBMC culture with coronavirus spike peptide pools or control peptides (ViraFEST assay). The ViraFEST method relied on peptide pools to expand antigen-specific T cells, followed by TCR sequencing. Culture proceeded for approximately nine days, and CD4+ T cells were then isolated by negative selection. Oncomine TCR Beta short-read sequencing was applied to DNA from cultured CD4+ T cells. MiXCR, run by TCRdb on the PCR reads, gives a single entry per CDR3 protein. The sample yields around 14,000 distinct CDR3 sequences, around 56% seen once. A note on this clonotype: Antigen unknown.

The rearrangement uses TRBV2 and TRBJ1-5, with D possibly matching TRBD1 (5 bases). The TCR comes from a human donor who had recovered from COVID-19. The sequenced sample consisted of CD4+ T cells from blood, cultured in vitro. In DNA, the CDR3 is TGTGCCAGCAGTCTGGGGCTGGTCAATCAGCCCCAGCATTTT. It specifies CASSLGLVNQPQHF.